This passage covers 4 T cell receptor beta chains from one sample sequenced in a study of beta chain features in type 1 diabetes. The investigators reverse transcribed all of the isolated RNA, so they sequenced expressed TCRB transcripts. Sequencing was performed with immunoSEQ multiplex PCR; in TCRdb, only in-frame clones are kept and a portion is missing. The sample consists of about 230,000 clones, around 9.6% of them appearing once. The sequencing sample was made of naive CD4+ T cells from blood. All receptors come from a woman between 18 and 30 years old in good health.

The J gene is TRBJ1-6, the V gene TRBV7-8, with 7 bases that match TRBD1. Trimming at V came to 3 bases and at J to 6 bases, leaving 5 bases not matched to a gene. The CDR3 runs 15 residues. The germline gives CDR1 SGHVS, CDR2 FQNEAQ. CDR3 nucleotides: TGTGCCAGCAGCTTTTCCGGGACAGCTAATTCACCCCTCCACTTT. It codes for CASSFSGTANSPLHF. The full variable domain, in which reference TRBV7-8 and TRBJ1-6 provide the parts outside the CDR3, is GAGVSQSPRYKVAKRGQDVALRCDPISGHVSLFWYQQALGQGPEFLTYFQNEAQLDKSGLPSDRFFAERPEGSVSTLKIQRTQQEDSAVYLCASSFSGTANSPLHFGNGTRLTVT.

This clone has only a few counts. V usage is TRBV11-2 and J usage is TRBJ2-5; 12 bases agree with TRBD2. Losses at the gene ends were 6 bases for V and 5 bases for J; bases not matched to a gene: 10. Germline-derived CDR1 and CDR2 are SGHAT and FQNNGV. This CDR3 has 16 residues. Here the CDR3 DNA reads TGTGCCAGCAGGCCATCTAGCGGGAGGGCCTTGGAGACCCAGTACTTC. Its protein product is CASRPSSGRALETQYF.

This clone was seen a handful of times. The sample contains more than one DNA sequence encoding this CDR3. The genes are TRBV19 and TRBJ1-5; D gene uncertain. The germline V gene has CDR1 LNHDA and CDR2 SQIVND (reference sequence). The ends were cut back, 1 base at V and 7 bases at J, with 11 bases in the middle. The CDR3 runs to 14 residues. Here the CDR3 DNA reads TGTGCCAGTAGTATAGTAGGAGGGTACCAGCCCCAGCATTTT. This encodes CASSIVGGYQPQHF.

The J gene is TRBJ2-7, the V gene TRBV4-1; D is perhaps TRBD2 (6 bases). The CDR3 length is 13 residues. Trimming stripped 2 bases from V and 4 bases from J, with 9 bases between. From germline, CDR1 is MGHRA and CDR2 YSYEKL. The CDR3 nucleotides are TGCGCCAGCAGCCAAAGGCGGGAATACGAGCAGTACTTC. Its translation: CASSQRREYEQYF.